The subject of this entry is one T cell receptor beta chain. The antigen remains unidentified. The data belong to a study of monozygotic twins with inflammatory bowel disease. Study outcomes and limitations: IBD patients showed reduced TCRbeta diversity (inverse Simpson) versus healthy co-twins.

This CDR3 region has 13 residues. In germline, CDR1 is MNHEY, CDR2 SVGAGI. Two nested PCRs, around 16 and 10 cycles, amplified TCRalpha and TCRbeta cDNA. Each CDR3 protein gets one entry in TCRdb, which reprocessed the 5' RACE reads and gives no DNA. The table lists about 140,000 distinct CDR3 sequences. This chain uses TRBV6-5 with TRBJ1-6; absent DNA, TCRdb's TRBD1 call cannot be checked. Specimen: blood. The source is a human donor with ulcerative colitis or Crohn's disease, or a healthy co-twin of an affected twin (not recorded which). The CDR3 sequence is CASRTVYNSPLHF.